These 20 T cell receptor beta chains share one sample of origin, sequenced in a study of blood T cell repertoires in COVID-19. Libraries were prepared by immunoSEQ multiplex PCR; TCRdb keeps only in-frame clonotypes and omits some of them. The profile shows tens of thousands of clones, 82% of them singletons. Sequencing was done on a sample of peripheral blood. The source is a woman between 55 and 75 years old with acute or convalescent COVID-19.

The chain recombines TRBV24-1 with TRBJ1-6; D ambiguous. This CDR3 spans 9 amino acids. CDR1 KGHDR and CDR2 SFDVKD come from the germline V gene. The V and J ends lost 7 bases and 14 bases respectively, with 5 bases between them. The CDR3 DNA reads TGTGCCACCAGACTCACCCTCCACTTT. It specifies CATRLTLHF.

This CDR3 is CASSSAGEPTSYGYTF. CDR3 nucleotide sequence: TGTGCCAGCAGCTCGGCAGGGGAGCCTACCTCCTATGGCTACACCTTC. V is TRBV5-6 and J is TRBJ1-2; D might be TRBD1 (6 bases). CDR1 is SGHDT and CDR2 is YYEEEE in the germline V gene. Trimming left V 3 bases short and J 4 bases short, with 19 bases between. The CDR3 contains 16 residues.

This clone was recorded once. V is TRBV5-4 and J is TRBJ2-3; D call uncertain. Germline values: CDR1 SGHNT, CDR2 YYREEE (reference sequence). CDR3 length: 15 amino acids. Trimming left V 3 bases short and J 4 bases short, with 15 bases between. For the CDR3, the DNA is TGTGCCAGCAGCTGGGTGCTTGGCGGAGCAGATACGCAGTATTTT. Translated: CASSWVLGGADTQYF.

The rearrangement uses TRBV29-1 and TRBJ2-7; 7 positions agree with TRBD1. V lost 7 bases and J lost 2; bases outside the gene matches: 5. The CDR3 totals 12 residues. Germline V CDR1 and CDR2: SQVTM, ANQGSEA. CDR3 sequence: CSGGQAAYEQYF. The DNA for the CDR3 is TGCAGCGGTGGACAGGCCGCCTACGAGCAGTACTTC.

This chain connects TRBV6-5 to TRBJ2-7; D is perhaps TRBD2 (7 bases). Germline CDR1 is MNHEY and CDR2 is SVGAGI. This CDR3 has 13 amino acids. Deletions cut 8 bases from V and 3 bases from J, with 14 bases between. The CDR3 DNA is TGTGCCAGCTCCGGGGGAGGGGGCTACGAGCAGTACTTC. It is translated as CASSGGGGYEQYF.

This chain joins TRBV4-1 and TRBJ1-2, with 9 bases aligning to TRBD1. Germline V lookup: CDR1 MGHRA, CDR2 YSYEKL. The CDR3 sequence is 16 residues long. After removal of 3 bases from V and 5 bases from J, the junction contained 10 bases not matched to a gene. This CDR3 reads CASSQSEQGAFYGYTF. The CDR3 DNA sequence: TGCGCCAGCAGCCAGTCCGAACAGGGGGCTTTTTATGGCTACACCTTC.

The CDR3 here is CASSVSGGHTDTQYF. The CDR3 DNA is TGTGCCAGCAGCGTGTCCGGGGGGCACACAGATACGCAGTATTTT. V gene TRBV9 combines with J gene TRBJ2-3; TRBD2 is a possible D gene (7 bases). Trimming shortened V by 2 bases and J by 2 bases, and 12 bases separated the two germline ends. CDR1 is SGDLS, CDR2 YYNGEE, per germline. The CDR3 covers 15 residues.

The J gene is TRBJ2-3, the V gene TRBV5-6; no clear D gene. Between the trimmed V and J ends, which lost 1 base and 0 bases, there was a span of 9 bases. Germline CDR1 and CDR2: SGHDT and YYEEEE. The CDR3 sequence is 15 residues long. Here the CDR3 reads CASSLLAASTDTQYF. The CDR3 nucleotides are TGTGCCAGCAGCTTGCTGGCGGCTAGCACAGATACGCAGTATTTT.

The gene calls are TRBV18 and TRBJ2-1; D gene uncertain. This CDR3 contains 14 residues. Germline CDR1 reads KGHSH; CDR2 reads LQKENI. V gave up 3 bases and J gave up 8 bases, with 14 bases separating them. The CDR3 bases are TGTGCCAGCTCACCTGGCCCCGCTCAAGATGAGCAGTTCTTC. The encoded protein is CASSPGPAQDEQFF.

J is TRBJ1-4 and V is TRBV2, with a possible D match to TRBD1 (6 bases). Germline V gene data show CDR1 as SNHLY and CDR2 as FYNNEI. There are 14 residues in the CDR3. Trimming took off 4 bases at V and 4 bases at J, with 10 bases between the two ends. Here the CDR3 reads CASSAGTFNEKLFF. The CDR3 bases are TGTGCCAGCAGTGCCGGGACATTTAATGAAAAACTGTTTTTT.

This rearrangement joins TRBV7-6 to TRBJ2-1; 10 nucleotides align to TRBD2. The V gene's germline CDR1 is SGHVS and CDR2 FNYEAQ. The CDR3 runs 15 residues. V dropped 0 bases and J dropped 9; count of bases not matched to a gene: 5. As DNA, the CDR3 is TGTGCCAGCAGCTTAGCAGCGGGGGGGCCCGGTGAGCAGTTCTTC. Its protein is CASSLAAGGPGEQFF.

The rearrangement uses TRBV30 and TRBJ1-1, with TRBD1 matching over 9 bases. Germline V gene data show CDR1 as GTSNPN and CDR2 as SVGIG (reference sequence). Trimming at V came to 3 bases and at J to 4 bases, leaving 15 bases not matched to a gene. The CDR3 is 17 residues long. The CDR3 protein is CAWSEGQGFFLSTEAFF. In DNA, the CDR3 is TGTGCCTGGAGCGAGGGACAGGGTTTTTTTTTAAGCACTGAAGCTTTCTTT. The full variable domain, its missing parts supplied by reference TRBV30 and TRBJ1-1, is SQTIHQWPATLVQPVGSPLSLECTVEGTSNPNLYWYRQAAGRGLQLLFYSVGIGQISSEVPQNLSASRPQDRQFILSSKKLLLSDSGFYLCAWSEGQGFFLSTEAFFGQGTRLTVV.

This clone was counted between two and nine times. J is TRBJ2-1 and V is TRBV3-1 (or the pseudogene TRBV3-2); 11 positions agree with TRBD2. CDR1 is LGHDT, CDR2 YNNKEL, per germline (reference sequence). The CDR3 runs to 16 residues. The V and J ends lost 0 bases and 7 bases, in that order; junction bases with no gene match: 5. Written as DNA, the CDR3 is TGTGCCAGCAGCCAAGATGAGGTAGCGGGGGGGAATGAGCAGTTCTTC. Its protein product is CASSQDEVAGGNEQFF.

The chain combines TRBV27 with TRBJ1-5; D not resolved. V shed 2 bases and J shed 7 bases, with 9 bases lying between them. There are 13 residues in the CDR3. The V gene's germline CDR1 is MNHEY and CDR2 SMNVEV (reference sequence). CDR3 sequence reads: CASSLESRQPQHF. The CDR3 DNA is TGTGCCAGCAGTTTAGAAAGTCGGCAGCCCCAGCATTTT.

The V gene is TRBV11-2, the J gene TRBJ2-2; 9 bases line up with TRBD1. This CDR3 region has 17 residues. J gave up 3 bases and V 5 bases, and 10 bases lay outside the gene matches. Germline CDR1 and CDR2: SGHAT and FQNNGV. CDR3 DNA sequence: TGTGCCAGCAGCCCGAACCGCCGACAGGGGGACACCGGGGAGCTGTTTTTT. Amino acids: CASSPNRRQGDTGELFF.

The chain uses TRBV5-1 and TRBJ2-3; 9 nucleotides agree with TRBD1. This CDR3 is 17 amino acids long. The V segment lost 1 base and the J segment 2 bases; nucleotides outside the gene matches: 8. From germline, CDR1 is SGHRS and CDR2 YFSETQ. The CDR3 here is CASSLLPGTGNTDTQYF. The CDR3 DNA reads TGCGCCAGCAGCTTGTTGCCCGGGACAGGGAACACAGATACGCAGTATTTT.

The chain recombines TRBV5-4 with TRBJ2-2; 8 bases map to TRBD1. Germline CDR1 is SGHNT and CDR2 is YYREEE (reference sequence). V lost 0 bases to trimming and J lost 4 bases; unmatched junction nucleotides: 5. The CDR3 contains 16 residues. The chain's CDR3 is CASSLGDRGGTGELFF. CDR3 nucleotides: TGTGCCAGCAGCTTGGGAGACAGGGGAGGCACCGGGGAGCTGTTTTTT.

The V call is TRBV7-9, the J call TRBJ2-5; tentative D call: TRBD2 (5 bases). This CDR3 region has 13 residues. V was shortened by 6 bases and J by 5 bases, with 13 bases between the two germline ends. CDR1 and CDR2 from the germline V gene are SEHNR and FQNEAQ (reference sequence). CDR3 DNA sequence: TGTGCCAGCAGTCCCCGGGGTGGGGAGACCCAGTACTTC. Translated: CASSPRGGETQYF.

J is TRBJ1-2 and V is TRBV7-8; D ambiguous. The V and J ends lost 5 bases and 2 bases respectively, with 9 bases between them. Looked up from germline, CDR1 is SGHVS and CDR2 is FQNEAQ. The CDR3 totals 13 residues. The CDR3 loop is CASSPAGNYGYTF. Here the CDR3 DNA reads TGTGCCAGCAGCCCGGCGGGGAACTATGGCTACACCTTC.

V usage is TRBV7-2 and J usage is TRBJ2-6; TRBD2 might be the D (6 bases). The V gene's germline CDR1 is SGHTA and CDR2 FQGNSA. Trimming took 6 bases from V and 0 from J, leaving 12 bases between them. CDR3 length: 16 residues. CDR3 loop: CASRTPGGSGANVLTF. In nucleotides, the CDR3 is TGTGCCAGCAGAACACCCGGGGGCTCTGGGGCCAACGTCCTGACTTTC.